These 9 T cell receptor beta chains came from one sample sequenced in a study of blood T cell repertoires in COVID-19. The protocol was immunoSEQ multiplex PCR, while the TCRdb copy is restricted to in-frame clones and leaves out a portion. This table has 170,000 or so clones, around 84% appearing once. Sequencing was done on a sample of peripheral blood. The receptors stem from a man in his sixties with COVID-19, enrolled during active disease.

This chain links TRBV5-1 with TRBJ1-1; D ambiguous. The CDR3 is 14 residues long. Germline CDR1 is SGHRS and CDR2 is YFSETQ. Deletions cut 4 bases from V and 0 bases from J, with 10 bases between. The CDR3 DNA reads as TGCGCCAGCAGCCTCCAGCGAATGAACACTGAAGCTTTCTTT. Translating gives CASSLQRMNTEAFF.

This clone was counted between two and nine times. The CDR3 sequence: CASSRPGGFEQYF. The CDR3 DNA reads TGTGCCAGCAGCAGACCAGGGGGATTCGAGCAGTACTTC. This chain links TRBV3-1 (or the pseudogene TRBV3-2) with TRBJ2-7, with TRBD1 matching 7 bases. V trimming: 5 bases; J trimming: 6 bases; junction bases outside the gene matches: 7. The CDR3 length is 13 residues. Germline CDR1 LGHDT, CDR2 YNNKEL (reference sequence).

The CDR3 loop is CASSFSSEAFF. The CDR3 DNA reads as TGTGCCAGCAGCTTTTCATCTGAAGCTTTCTTT. The V and J genes are TRBV5-4 and TRBJ1-1; D is unresolved. The CDR3 length is 11 residues. V lost 2 bases and J lost 6, with 5 bases in between. CDR1 is SGHNT and CDR2 is YYREEE in the germline V gene (reference sequence).

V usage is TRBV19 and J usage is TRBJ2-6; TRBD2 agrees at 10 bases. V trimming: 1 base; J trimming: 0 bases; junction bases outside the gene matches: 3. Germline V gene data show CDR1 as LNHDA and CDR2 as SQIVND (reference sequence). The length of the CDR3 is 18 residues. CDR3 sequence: CASSIVLAGGSGANVLTF. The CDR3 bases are TGTGCCAGTAGTATAGTCTTAGCGGGAGGCTCTGGGGCCAACGTCCTGACTTTC.

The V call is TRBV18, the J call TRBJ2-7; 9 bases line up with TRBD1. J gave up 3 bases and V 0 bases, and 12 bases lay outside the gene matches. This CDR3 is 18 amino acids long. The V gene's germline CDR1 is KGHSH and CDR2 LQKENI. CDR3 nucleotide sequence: TGTGCCAGCTCACCACCGGGACAGGGTTTTACAGCTCTCTACGAGCAGTACTTC. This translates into CASSPPGQGFTALYEQYF.

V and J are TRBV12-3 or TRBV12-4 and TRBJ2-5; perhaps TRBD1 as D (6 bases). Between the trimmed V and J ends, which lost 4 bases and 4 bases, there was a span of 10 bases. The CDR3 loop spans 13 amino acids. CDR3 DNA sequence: TGTGCCAGCAGTTCTCCCAGGGGAGAGACCCAGTACTTC. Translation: CASSSPRGETQYF.

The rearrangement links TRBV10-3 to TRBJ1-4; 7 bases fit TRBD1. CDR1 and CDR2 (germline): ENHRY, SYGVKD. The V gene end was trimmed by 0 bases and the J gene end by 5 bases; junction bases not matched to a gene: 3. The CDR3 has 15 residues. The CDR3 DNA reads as TGTGCCATCAGTGAGTCCAGGGACAGCAATGAAAAACTGTTTTTT. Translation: CAISESRDSNEKLFF.

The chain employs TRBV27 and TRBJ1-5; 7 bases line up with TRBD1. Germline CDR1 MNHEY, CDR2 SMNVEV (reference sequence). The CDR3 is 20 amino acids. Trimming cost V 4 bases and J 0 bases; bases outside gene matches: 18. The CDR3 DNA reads TGTGCCAGCAGTTCAAACCCCGGGCAGGGGGGATGGTATAGCAATCAGCCCCAGCATTTT. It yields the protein CASSSNPGQGGWYSNQPQHF.

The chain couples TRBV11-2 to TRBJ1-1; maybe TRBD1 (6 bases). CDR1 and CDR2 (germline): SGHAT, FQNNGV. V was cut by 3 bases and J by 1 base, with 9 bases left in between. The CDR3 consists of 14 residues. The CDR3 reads CASSFQGTNTEAFF. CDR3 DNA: TGTGCCAGCAGCTTTCAGGGGACGAACACTGAAGCTTTCTTT.